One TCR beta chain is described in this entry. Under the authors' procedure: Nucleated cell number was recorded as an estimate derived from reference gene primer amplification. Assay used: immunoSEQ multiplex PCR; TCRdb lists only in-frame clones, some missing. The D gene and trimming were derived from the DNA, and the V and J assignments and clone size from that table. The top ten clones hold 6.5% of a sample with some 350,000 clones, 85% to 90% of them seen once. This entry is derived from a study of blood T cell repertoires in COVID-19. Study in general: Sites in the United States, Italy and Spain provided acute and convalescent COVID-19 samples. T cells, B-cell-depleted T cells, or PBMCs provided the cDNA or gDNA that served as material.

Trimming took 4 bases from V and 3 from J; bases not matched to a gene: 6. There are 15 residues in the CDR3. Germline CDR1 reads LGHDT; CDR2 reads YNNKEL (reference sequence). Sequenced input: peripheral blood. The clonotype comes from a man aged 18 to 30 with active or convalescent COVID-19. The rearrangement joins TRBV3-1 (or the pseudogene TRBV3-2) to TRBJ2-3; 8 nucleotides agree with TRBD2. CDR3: CASSLNGGGTDTQYF. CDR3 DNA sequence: TGTGCCAGCAGCCTCAACGGCGGGGGGACAGATACGCAGTATTTT.